This T cell receptor (beta chain) was identified in a study of T cell changes during pregnancy in multiple sclerosis. The repertoire was sequenced with immunoSEQ multiplex PCR; TCRdb's copy has only in-frame clones and lacks some. The table shows about 110,000 clones, with around 90% occurring only once. The germline CDR1 and CDR2 sequences are SQVTM and ANQGSEA. CDR3 length: 11 residues. The ends lost 6 bases at V and 6 bases at J; junction bases unmatched: 2. The source material was peripheral blood, sampled after pregnancy. The chain has TRBV29-1 and TRBJ2-3, with TRBD1 matching 8 bases. The TCR sequence derives from a female donor with multiple sclerosis, enrolled in a pregnancy study. DNA for the CDR3: TGCAGCGTACGACAGGGGGATACGCAGTATTTT. Residues: CSVRQGDTQYF.